This TCR beta chain was documented in a study of T cells in Graves' hyperthyroidism and ophthalmopathy. Overall study context: Peripheral blood sampling occurred at initial diagnosis, before any treatment. Study findings and constraints: Most clonotypes expanded in the thyroid (above 0.001) were also present in blood. Ophthalmopathy stood apart from stable hyperthyroidism in a 13 V-J model.

The investigators amplified TCR beta CDR3 regions from RNA transcripts. The HTBI primer set served for first-round RT-PCR of the TCR CDR3. TCRdb passed the multiplex PCR reads through MiXCR, listing each CDR3 protein once. The sample contains 300,000 to 350,000 distinct CDR3 sequences, 15% to 20% of which appear only once. Concerning this clonotype: As yet, its antigen is unknown.

Trimming removed 6 bases from V and 0 bases from J, with 11 bases in between. Germline values: CDR1 MNHNS, CDR2 SASEGT. The length of the CDR3 is 14 residues. Diagnoses rested on clinical symptoms, serum thyroxine and TRAb, thyroid ultrasound and orbital computed tomography. The receptor was isolated from a woman aged 45-65 years with Graves' hyperthyroidism. The sample taken for sequencing was blood. The rearrangement links TRBV6-1 to TRBJ2-5; D possibly corresponds to TRBD1 (7 bases). The CDR3 sequence: CASREGQNQETQYF. Written as DNA, the CDR3 is TGTGCCAGCAGGGAGGGACAGAACCAAGAGACCCAGTACTTC.